The T cell receptor beta chain described here comes from a study of cytomegalovirus exposure and HLA in healthy donors. Study-level findings and limits: Several V segments, TRBV6-2 and TRBV6-3 among them, could not be told apart and were dropped. Prior analysis indicated that the majority of TCR beta V segments exhibited productivity approximately 90% or approximately 30% of the time. The study designated 150 or so TCR beta chains cytomegalovirus-associated.

Amplification used 60 Vbeta primers and 13 Jbeta primers. Some clones are missing from TCRdb's copy, which holds only in-frame ones; the method was immunoSEQ multiplex PCR. The sample holds 120,000 or so clones, roughly 80% seen once. V lost 1 base and J lost 2, with 12 bases in between. Looked up from germline, CDR1 is SGHAT and CDR2 is FQNNGV. This CDR3 comprises 16 residues. On this clone: Its target is unknown.

This TCR came from a man aged 55 to 70 in good health and CMV-seropositive. Source material: PBMCs. The gene calls are TRBV11-2 and TRBJ2-1; the D gene is possibly TRBD1 (6 bases). CDR3 loop: CASSLVQGIAYNEQFF. CDR3 DNA sequence: TGTGCCAGCAGCTTAGTACAGGGAATAGCCTACAATGAGCAGTTCTTC.